Each of the 29 T cell receptor beta chains below was sequenced from the same sample in a study of regulatory T cells in long-lasting Graves disease (dated by TCRdb to the early 2020s). The time point label for this specimen denotes: newly diagnosed GD, antithyroid drugs for less than 3 months. For both TCR sequencing and RNA sequencing, RNA was extracted from PBMCs in TRIzol. Libraries came from multiplex PCR. Instrument used: Illumina HiSeq 4000. TCR beta libraries were built with iRepertoire HTBI primers and Arm-PCR amplification of CDR3 regions. Through fastp at Q25 and MiXCR, TCRdb rebuilt clones from the public reads, retaining in-frame beta chains. Duplicate CDR3 protein sequences are folded into a single record with the most common DNA and genes. The sample table lists roughly 500,000 distinct CDR3 sequences, 12% of them with a count of one. The ten largest account for 7.5% to 9% of the sample.

The sample also formed part of further work on T cells in Graves' hyperthyroidism and ophthalmopathy.

Sequencing used peripheral blood mononuclear cells (PBMCs), obtained at new diagnosis, from a patient treated with antithyroid drugs. All receptors derive from a woman aged 25 to 39 with Graves disease. Donor details come from another sample of the same person, matched by shared clones.

This clonotype came up many times. The chain has TRBV29-1 and TRBJ1-3, with D uncertain. Trimming shortened V by 4 bases and J by 0 bases, and 19 bases separated the two germline ends. The CDR3 is made up of 17 amino acids. From germline, CDR1 is SQVTM and CDR2 ANQGSEA. CDR3 protein: CSVVGGRPDSSGNTIYF. CDR3 coding DNA: TGCAGCGTTGTTGGCGGCAGGCCAGACTCCTCTGGAAACACCATATATTTT.

This clonotype occurred once. Just one base apart from a much larger clone, this may be a read error. The gene calls are TRBV7-9 and TRBJ2-1; either TRBD1 or TRBD2 may fit D (5 bases each). Germline values: CDR1 SEHNR, CDR2 FQNEAQ (reference sequence). CDR3 size: 15 residues. The CDR3 region has the DNA TGTGCCAGCAGCTCCTTTTGGGGGTCCTACAATGAGCATTTCTTC. It translates to CASSSFWGSYNEHFF.

The sample holds many counts of this clonotype. The chain links TRBV7-2 to TRBJ2-1, with 10 positions matching TRBD2. CDR3 length: 14 residues. V dropped 5 bases and J dropped 15; count of bases not matched to a gene: 13. Germline values: CDR1 SGHTA, CDR2 FQGNSA. The CDR3 spells CASSPRAASGRWFF. The CDR3 coding sequence is TGTGCCAGCAGCCCCAGGGCGGCTAGCGGGAGATGGTTCTTC.

In its sample, this clonotype was seen many times. The CDR3 is CASTYSSSYNEQFF. The CDR3 coding sequence is TGTGCCAGCACCTACTCCAGCTCCTACAATGAGCAGTTCTTC. V gene TRBV12-3 or TRBV12-4 combines with J gene TRBJ2-1; D not resolved. The CDR3 runs 14 residues. Trimming left V 7 bases short and J 0 bases short, with 10 bases between.

This clonotype was seen at least ten times. The V call is TRBV27, the J call TRBJ1-2; D remains unclear. The CDR3 covers 13 residues. CDR1 is MNHEY, CDR2 SMNVEV, per germline (reference sequence). Trimming took 4 bases from V and 2 from J, leaving 8 bases between them. The CDR3 loop is CASSSGVNYGYTF. CDR3 bases: TGTGCCAGCAGTTCCGGGGTAAACTATGGCTACACCTTC.

V gene TRBV5-1 combines with J gene TRBJ2-7; D is perhaps TRBD2 (6 bases). This CDR3 is built from 15 residues. The germline CDR1 and CDR2 sequences are SGHRS and YFSETQ. Trimming removed 4 bases at V and 2 bases at J, with 16 bases between. CDR3 sequence (DNA): TGCGCCAGCAGCCCCGTGGGGAGGCCTGCCTACGAGCAGTACTTC. Translation gives CASSPVGRPAYEQYF.

This clonotype was observed at least ten times. The chain has TRBV20-1 and TRBJ2-2, with D perhaps being TRBD1 or TRBD2 (5 bases each). This CDR3 is 14 amino acids long. Germline CDR1 and CDR2: DFQATT and SNEGSKA (reference sequence). CDR3 in DNA: TGCAGCGCAGCTAGGGACCGAAACACCGGGGAGCTGTTTTTT. This encodes CSAARDRNTGELFF.

Concerning this clonotype: A read error may be the cause here, since a much bigger clone is one base away. The chain has TRBV12-3 or TRBV12-4 and TRBJ1-5, with unresolved D. The DNA end is a closer match to TRBJ2-3, so the J assignment may be wrong. The CDR3 is 14 amino acids. The CDR3 nucleotides are TGTGCCAGCAGTTTAGAAGGGTTCAATCAGCCCCAGTATTTT. Translation gives CASSLEGFNQPQYF.

This clonotype came up many times. The chain joins TRBV10-1 to TRBJ2-3; weak D call: TRBD2 (5 bases). Between the trimmed V and J ends, which lost 0 bases and 11 bases, there was a span of 15 bases. The CDR3 is made up of 14 amino acids. The V gene's germline CDR1 is WNHNN and CDR2 SYGVQD (reference sequence). The CDR3 sequence is CASSESLLGEGQYF. Written as DNA, the CDR3 is TGCGCCAGCAGTGAGTCCCTACTGGGAGAGGGGCAGTATTTT.

This chain uses TRBV12-5 with TRBJ2-1, with TRBD1 as a possible D gene (5 bases). This CDR3 is 16 amino acids long. In germline, CDR1 is LGHNT, CDR2 FRNRAP. The V and J ends lost 0 bases and 9 bases respectively, with 18 bases between them. CDR3 in DNA: TGTGCTAGTGGTTTGGTAACCACAGGTCTTTCGGGTGAGCAGTTCTTC. Residues: CASGLVTTGLSGEQFF.

This clonotype was detected ten times or more. CDR3 DNA sequence: TGTGCCAGCAGCGACGGGTACCTTAGCACAGATACGCAGTATTTT. This gives the protein CASSDGYLSTDTQYF. The chain joins TRBV7-2 to TRBJ2-3; D is unclear. The CDR3 has 15 amino acids. V lost 5 bases and J 0 bases, leaving 12 bases between the germline ends. Per germline, CDR1 SGHTA and CDR2 FQGNSA.

The table lists this clonotype with a few counts. The J gene is TRBJ2-7, the V gene TRBV20-1, with 8 nucleotides matching TRBD1. CDR3 length equals 16 residues. After removal of 0 bases from V and 0 bases from J, the junction contained 7 bases not matched to a gene. Germline assignment: CDR1 DFQATT and CDR2 SNEGSKA (reference sequence). The CDR3 protein is CSARDSGTGNSYEQYF. CDR3 DNA: TGCAGTGCTAGAGACTCCGGGACAGGAAACTCCTACGAGCAGTACTTC.

This clonotype appeared many times. The rearrangement links TRBV30 to TRBJ1-2, with TRBD1 matching over 7 bases. In germline, CDR1 is GTSNPN, CDR2 SVGIG (reference sequence). This CDR3 contains 15 residues. The junction had 7 bases not matched to a gene; V was cut back by 1 base and J by 2 bases. The CDR3 reads CAWSALFRGNYGYTF. CDR3 DNA: TGTGCCTGGAGTGCTTTATTCAGGGGGAACTATGGCTACACCTTC.

This clonotype was counted ten times or more. The CDR3 is CASSHQGAPGANVLTF. The CDR3 nucleotides are TGTGCCAGCAGCCATCAGGGGGCTCCTGGGGCCAACGTCCTGACTTTC. The chain carries TRBV6-2 or TRBV6-3 and TRBJ2-6; TRBD1 aligns across 8 bases. V lost 6 bases to trimming and J lost 2 bases; unmatched junction nucleotides: 6. The CDR3 spans 16 residues. The germline V gene encodes CDR1 MNHEY and CDR2 SVGEGT.

At least ten counts were recorded for this clonotype. The rearrangement links TRBV10-3 to TRBJ2-1, with D possibly matching TRBD2 (5 bases). In germline, CDR1 is ENHRY, CDR2 SYGVKD. The CDR3 runs 18 residues. V was shortened by 4 bases and J by 5 bases, with 24 bases between the two germline ends. CDR3 nucleotides: TGTGCCATCAGTGGGCCGGGGAAGCGAGAAGGAATTAACAATGAGCAGTTCTTC. Protein: CAISGPGKREGINNEQFF.

As for this clonotype: Since a much larger clone is just one base distant, this may be a read error. The chain combines TRBV28 with TRBJ2-1; 8 positions agree with TRBD1. V was clipped by 6 bases and J by 10 bases; unmatched bases: 14. Germline loops: CDR1 MDHEN, CDR2 SYDVKM. This CDR3 is 15 amino acids long. The DNA for the CDR3 is TGTGCCAGCAGCCGCCAGGGGGCTATCTCCTACGAGCAGTTCTTC. Its translation: CASSRQGAISYEQFF.

The chain employs TRBV18 and TRBJ2-3; 13 bases are a match to TRBD2. Germline CDR1 KGHSH, CDR2 LQKENI. The CDR3 runs to 17 residues. V shed 0 bases, J shed 8 bases, and the junction held 8 bases outside the gene matches. CDR3 sequence (DNA): TGTGCCAGCTCACCACCGGGAGGACTAGCGGGAGAGGGTACGCAGTATTTT. Amino acid sequence: CASSPPGGLAGEGTQYF.

The V call is TRBV19, the J call TRBJ2-3; D possibly matches TRBD1 or TRBD2 (6 bases each). CDR1 is LNHDA, CDR2 SQIVND, per germline (reference sequence). The V gene lost 6 bases and the J gene lost 0 bases, with 16 bases spanning the gap. The length of the CDR3 is 16 residues. This chain's CDR3 is CASSAIGGASTDTQYF. CDR3 DNA: TGTGCCAGTAGCGCCATCGGGGGCGCTAGCACAGATACGCAGTATTTT.

This clonotype was seen ten or more times. The V and J genes are TRBV11-2 and TRBJ2-7; weak D call: TRBD1 (6 bases). CDR1 and CDR2 (germline): SGHAT, FQNNGV. The CDR3 contains 14 residues. Trimming left V 8 bases short and J 0 bases short, with 14 bases between. CDR3 DNA: TGTGCCAGCGGAGGACAGTTCCCCTCCTACGAGCAGTACTTC. Amino acids: CASGGQFPSYEQYF.

This clonotype was found many times. V usage is TRBV12-3 or TRBV12-4 and J usage is TRBJ1-2; 7 bases agree with TRBD1. This CDR3 region has 12 residues. Trimming cost V 8 bases and J 4 bases; bases outside gene matches: 4. CDR3 coding DNA: TGTGCCAGCTGGGGACAGTTCTATGGCTACACCTTC. It encodes CASWGQFYGYTF.

The table lists this clonotype with many counts. V gene TRBV7-2 combines with J gene TRBJ1-1; possibly TRBD1 for D (5 bases). The V gene's germline CDR1 is SGHTA and CDR2 FQGNSA. This CDR3 has 13 amino acids. Deletions cut 1 base from V and 11 bases from J, with 14 bases between. CDR3 sequence: CASSLVYGGIAFF. In nucleotides, the CDR3 is TGTGCCAGCAGCTTAGTCTATGGGGGTATTGCTTTCTTT. The whole variable domain, remainder taken from reference TRBV7-2 and TRBJ1-1, is GAGVSQSPSNKVTEKGKDVELRCDPISGHTALYWYRQSLGQGLEFLIYFQGNSAPDKSGLPSDRFSAERTGGSVSTLTIQRTQQEDSAVYLCASSLVYGGIAFFGQGTRLTVV.

Worth noting for this clonotype: This likely stems from a read error, as it lies one base from a far larger clone. This sequence joins TRBV6-4 and TRBJ1-6; no firm D call. Deletions cut 2 bases from V and 5 bases from J, with 7 bases between. The CDR3 sequence is 14 residues long. In germline, CDR1 is MRHNA, CDR2 SNTAGT. The CDR3: CASSDREHNSPLHF. The CDR3 DNA sequence: TGTGCCAGCAGTGACAGGGAACATAATTCACCCCTCCACTTT.

The chain couples TRBV6-1 to TRBJ2-1; no definite D call. CDR1 is MNHNS and CDR2 is SASEGT in the germline V gene. Trimming took off 3 bases at V and 7 bases at J, with 19 bases between the two ends. The CDR3 loop spans 16 amino acids. The DNA of the CDR3 is TGTGCCAGCAGTGAGCAGCAGGCTGTCTTGGAGAATGAGCAGTTCTTC. Translated, it gives CASSEQQAVLENEQFF.

This clonotype was picked up many times. V and J are TRBV7-2 and TRBJ2-3, with 8 bases aligning to TRBD2. The V segment lost 6 bases and the J segment 4 bases; nucleotides outside the gene matches: 9. This CDR3 contains 15 residues. In germline, CDR1 is SGHTA, CDR2 FQGNSA. CDR3 protein: CASSLGATSADTQYF. For the CDR3, the DNA is TGTGCCAGCAGTCTCGGGGCGACTAGCGCAGATACGCAGTATTTT.

The V and J genes are TRBV10-3 and TRBJ2-2; D possibly corresponds to TRBD2 (6 bases). With 2 bases removed from V and 0 bases from J, the gap between germline ends came to 13 bases. Per the germline V gene, CDR1 is ENHRY and CDR2 is SYGVKD. CDR3 size: 17 residues. The CDR3 coding sequence is TGTGCCATCAGTGAGAGAGTAGGACTAACGAACACCGGGGAGCTGTTTTTT. Protein: CAISERVGLTNTGELFF.

Remarks on this clonotype: A much larger clone differs by one base, so this may be a read error. The chain joins TRBV24-1 to TRBJ2-3, with D unresolved. The J call is doubtful: the DNA matches TRBJ1-5 better. The CDR3 totals 12 residues. CDR1 is KGHDR and CDR2 is SFDVKD in the germline V gene. The chain's CDR3 is CATSDFTDTQHF. The CDR3 DNA reads as TGTGCCACCAGTGATTTCACAGATACGCAGCATTTT.

In its sample, this clonotype was seen a few times. J is TRBJ2-1 and V is TRBV7-2; the D is unclear. There are 14 residues in the CDR3. Trimming left V 0 bases short and J 7 bases short, with 10 bases between. Germline V gives CDR1 SGHTA, CDR2 FQGNSA. In DNA form, the CDR3 reads TGTGCCAGCAGCTTAGCGTCACTCGATAATGAGCAGTTCTTC. It encodes CASSLASLDNEQFF. Based on the CDR3 plus reference TRBV7-2 and TRBJ2-1, the full variable domain is GAGVSQSPSNKVTEKGKDVELRCDPISGHTALYWYRQSLGQGLEFLIYFQGNSAPDKSGLPSDRFSAERTGGSVSTLTIQRTQQEDSAVYLCASSLASLDNEQFFGPGTRLTVL.

This clonotype appeared many times. The J gene is TRBJ1-1, the V gene TRBV9; D is uncertain. The CDR3 is made up of 14 amino acids. In germline, CDR1 is SGDLS, CDR2 YYNGEE. With 4 bases removed from V and 0 bases from J, the gap between germline ends came to 10 bases. The CDR3 loop reads CASSPGPLNTEAFF. The CDR3 region has the DNA TGTGCCAGCAGCCCAGGACCACTGAACACTGAAGCTTTCTTT.

This clonotype was counted at least ten times. The chain combines TRBV28 with TRBJ1-2; TRBD1 matches at 7 bases. There are 14 residues in the CDR3. Per germline, CDR1 MDHEN and CDR2 SYDVKM. V trimming: 8 bases; J trimming: 6 bases; junction bases outside the gene matches: 12. CDR3 amino acids: CASGSSGTVDGYTF. Written as DNA, the CDR3 is TGTGCCAGCGGGTCTTCTGGGACAGTAGATGGCTACACCTTC.